A selection of T cell receptor beta chains follows, all from one sample in a study of radiation and T cells in renal cell carcinoma. Assay: immunoSEQ multiplex PCR; the TCRdb copy retains only in-frame clones and omits some. This sample has roughly 80,000 clones, with around 78% found just once. The specimen comprised blood, sampled from a patient whose treatment included radiotherapy and nephrectomy. The receptors were sampled from a woman in her sixties or seventies with renal cell carcinoma. Both conserved end residues are part of each CDR3. The order of the fields is clone size, J gene, D gene, V gene, CDR3 protein, CDR3 DNA. D genes are given only for firm matches. Part of the rows lack a size; the others show once, few, many or a class for expanded clones.

clone_size: once; j_call: TRBJ1-2; d_call: -; v_call: TRBV28; cdr3_aa: CASSLPYLDGGSGYTF; cdr3_nt: TGTGCCAGCAGTTTACCCTACCTGGACGGTGGGAGCGGCTACACCTTC
clone_size: -; j_call: TRBJ1-5; d_call: -; v_call: TRBV19; cdr3_aa: CASSIEAGPYSNQPQHF; cdr3_nt: TGTGCCAGTAGTATAGAGGCAGGCCCTTATAGCAATCAGCCCCAGCATTTT
clone_size: -; j_call: TRBJ2-5; d_call: TRBD1; v_call: TRBV6-6; cdr3_aa: CASSLYRTGAAETQYF; cdr3_nt: TGTGCCAGCAGTCTCTACCGGACAGGGGCGGCAGAGACCCAGTACTTC
clone_size: -; j_call: TRBJ1-1; d_call: TRBD1; v_call: TRBV29-1; cdr3_aa: CSAKTGGWNTEAFF; cdr3_nt: TGCAGCGCAAAGACAGGGGGCTGGAACACTGAAGCTTTCTTT
clone_size: -; j_call: TRBJ1-1; d_call: TRBD1; v_call: TRBV28; cdr3_aa: CASKHAGQGDTEAFF; cdr3_nt: TGTGCCAGCAAACACGCAGGACAGGGTGATACTGAAGCTTTCTTT
clone_size: -; j_call: TRBJ1-1; d_call: -; v_call: TRBV2; cdr3_aa: CASSARWTANTEAFF; cdr3_nt: TGTGCCAGCAGTGCCCGGTGGACGGCGAACACTGAAGCTTTCTTT
clone_size: -; j_call: TRBJ2-1; d_call: TRBD1; v_call: TRBV2; cdr3_aa: CASSGLGGLYNEQFF; cdr3_nt: TGTGCCAGCAGTGGTTTAGGGGGCCTTTACAATGAGCAGTTCTTC
clone_size: -; j_call: TRBJ2-1; d_call: -; v_call: TRBV5-1; cdr3_aa: CASSLKADNEQFF; cdr3_nt: TGCGCCAGCAGCTTGAAAGCGGACAATGAGCAGTTCTTC
clone_size: -; j_call: TRBJ1-5; d_call: -; v_call: TRBV12-2; cdr3_aa: CASRFDVVLSNQPQHF; cdr3_nt: TGTGCAAGTCGCTTTGATGTAGTTTTGAGCAATCAGCCCCAGCATTTT
clone_size: -; j_call: TRBJ2-2; d_call: -; v_call: TRBV19; cdr3_aa: CASSKGGNRAGELFF; cdr3_nt: TGTGCCAGTAGTAAGGGGGGCAACAGGGCCGGGGAGCTGTTTTTT
clone_size: -; j_call: TRBJ2-7; d_call: -; v_call: TRBV5-1; cdr3_aa: CASSWGLGSGAYEQYF; cdr3_nt: TGCGCCAGCAGCTGGGGGCTAGGGAGTGGGGCCTACGAGCAGTACTTC
clone_size: -; j_call: TRBJ2-1; d_call: -; v_call: TRBV6-5; cdr3_aa: CASSYSSIYEQFF; cdr3_nt: TGTGCCAGCAGTTACTCCTCCATCTATGAGCAGTTCTTC
clone_size: -; j_call: TRBJ1-2; d_call: -; v_call: TRBV28; cdr3_aa: CASSSAGGGSGYTF; cdr3_nt: TGTGCCAGCAGTAGCGCGGGGGGCGGAAGTGGCTACACCTTC
clone_size: -; j_call: TRBJ1-2; d_call: -; v_call: TRBV9; cdr3_aa: CASSPRPQGAGGYTF; cdr3_nt: TGTGCCAGCAGCCCGAGGCCCCAGGGTGCGGGTGGCTACACCTTC
clone_size: -; j_call: TRBJ1-4; d_call: -; v_call: TRBV6-1; cdr3_aa: CASSYGEKLFF; cdr3_nt: TGTGCCAGCAGTTACGGTGAAAAACTGTTTTTT
clone_size: -; j_call: TRBJ2-7; d_call: -; v_call: TRBV6-1; cdr3_aa: CASSEPGSYEQYF; cdr3_nt: TGTGCCAGCAGTGAGCCAGGGTCCTACGAGCAGTACTTC
clone_size: -; j_call: TRBJ2-5; d_call: -; v_call: TRBV5-1; cdr3_aa: CASSLMTVQETQYF; cdr3_nt: TGCGCCAGCAGCTTGATGACAGTCCAAGAGACCCAGTACTTC
clone_size: -; j_call: TRBJ2-5; d_call: -; v_call: TRBV19; cdr3_aa: CASSTQTQETQYF; cdr3_nt: TGTGCCAGTAGTACCCAGACTCAAGAGACCCAGTACTTC
clone_size: -; j_call: TRBJ2-2; d_call: -; v_call: TRBV15; cdr3_aa: CATSREGRNTGELFF; cdr3_nt: TGTGCCACCAGCAGAGAGGGGCGGAACACCGGGGAGCTGTTTTTT
clone_size: -; j_call: TRBJ2-5; d_call: -; v_call: TRBV11-2; cdr3_aa: CASSLVGETQYF; cdr3_nt: TGTGCCAGCAGCTTAGTAGGGGAGACCCAGTACTTC
clone_size: -; j_call: TRBJ2-1; d_call: TRBD1; v_call: TRBV15; cdr3_aa: CATSRVGGEQFF; cdr3_nt: TGTGCCACCAGCAGAGTAGGGGGCGAGCAGTTCTTC
clone_size: -; j_call: TRBJ1-2; d_call: TRBD1; v_call: TRBV5-1; cdr3_aa: CASGGWTGGMGYTF; cdr3_nt: TGCGCCAGCGGGGGATGGACAGGCGGGATGGGCTACACCTTC
clone_size: -; j_call: TRBJ2-7; d_call: -; v_call: TRBV4-1; cdr3_aa: CASSQGGGADYEQYF; cdr3_nt: TGCGCCAGCAGCCAAGGAGGGGGAGCCGACTACGAGCAGTACTTC
clone_size: -; j_call: TRBJ2-7; d_call: TRBD1; v_call: TRBV11-3; cdr3_aa: CASSGTDYEQYF; cdr3_nt: TGTGCCAGCAGCGGGACAGACTACGAGCAGTACTTC
clone_size: -; j_call: TRBJ1-5; d_call: TRBD1; v_call: TRBV28; cdr3_aa: CASGHRGRWNQPQHF; cdr3_nt: TGTGCCAGCGGTCACAGGGGGCGGTGGAATCAGCCCCAGCATTTT
clone_size: few; j_call: TRBJ1-5; d_call: -; v_call: TRBV19; cdr3_aa: CASSQIGQSNQPQHF; cdr3_nt: TGTGCCAGTAGTCAGATAGGACAAAGCAATCAGCCCCAGCATTTT
clone_size: -; j_call: TRBJ1-3; d_call: TRBD1; v_call: TRBV2; cdr3_aa: CASTGTVSGNTIYF; cdr3_nt: TGTGCCAGCACCGGGACAGTATCTGGAAACACCATATATTTT
clone_size: -; j_call: TRBJ2-1; d_call: -; v_call: TRBV5-1; cdr3_aa: CASSLRGSYNEQFF; cdr3_nt: TGCGCCAGCAGCTTAAGGGGGTCCTACAATGAGCAGTTCTTC
clone_size: -; j_call: TRBJ2-3; d_call: TRBD2; v_call: TRBV10-3; cdr3_aa: CATVAGASTDTQYF; cdr3_nt: TGTGCCACTGTAGCGGGGGCTAGCACAGATACGCAGTATTTT
clone_size: -; j_call: TRBJ2-1; d_call: TRBD1; v_call: TRBV4-2; cdr3_aa: CASSQDGQGYNEQFF; cdr3_nt: TGTGCCAGCAGCCAAGATGGACAGGGGTACAATGAGCAGTTCTTC
clone_size: few; j_call: TRBJ2-7; d_call: TRBD1; v_call: TRBV6-1; cdr3_aa: CASTQGGQGVNEQYF; cdr3_nt: TGTGCCAGCACCCAAGGGGGACAGGGGGTGAACGAGCAGTACTTC
clone_size: -; j_call: TRBJ2-1; d_call: -; v_call: TRBV6-6; cdr3_aa: CATGAVSSYNEQFF; cdr3_nt: TGTGCCACCGGGGCAGTCAGCTCCTACAATGAGCAGTTCTTC
clone_size: -; j_call: TRBJ1-5; d_call: -; v_call: TRBV5-1; cdr3_aa: CASSLVGGSQPQHF; cdr3_nt: TGCGCCAGCAGCTTGGTTGGAGGATCTCAGCCCCAGCATTTT
clone_size: -; j_call: TRBJ2-6; d_call: TRBD1; v_call: TRBV30; cdr3_aa: CAWGTGGQANVLTF; cdr3_nt: TGTGCCTGGGGCACAGGGGGGCAGGCCAACGTCCTGACTTTC
clone_size: -; j_call: TRBJ2-7; d_call: -; v_call: TRBV5-1; cdr3_aa: CASSLGIGGEQYF; cdr3_nt: TGCGCCAGCAGCTTGGGTATTGGGGGCGAGCAGTACTTC
clone_size: few; j_call: TRBJ1-5; d_call: -; v_call: TRBV2; cdr3_aa: CATSGRDQPQHF; cdr3_nt: TGTGCCACCTCTGGAAGGGACCAGCCCCAGCATTTT
clone_size: -; j_call: TRBJ2-2; d_call: -; v_call: TRBV7-3; cdr3_aa: CASSFSGTGELFF; cdr3_nt: TGTGCCAGCAGCTTTAGCGGAACCGGGGAGCTGTTTTTT
clone_size: -; j_call: TRBJ2-7; d_call: TRBD2; v_call: TRBV18; cdr3_aa: CASSNLLAARAYEQYF; cdr3_nt: TGTGCCAGCTCAAATCTACTAGCGGCAAGGGCTTACGAGCAGTACTTC
clone_size: once; j_call: TRBJ1-5; d_call: -; v_call: TRBV6-5; cdr3_aa: CASRPGRVGNQPQHF; cdr3_nt: TGTGCCAGCAGACCTGGACGCGTTGGCAATCAGCCCCAGCATTTT
clone_size: -; j_call: TRBJ2-2; d_call: TRBD1; v_call: TRBV19; cdr3_aa: CASSIQGETPGELFF; cdr3_nt: TGTGCCAGTAGTATACAGGGGGAAACCCCCGGGGAGCTGTTTTTT
clone_size: -; j_call: TRBJ1-5; d_call: -; v_call: TRBV28; cdr3_aa: CASSSGPKGQPQHF; cdr3_nt: TGTGCCAGCAGTTCGGGCCCAAAGGGTCAGCCCCAGCATTTT
clone_size: -; j_call: TRBJ2-1; d_call: -; v_call: TRBV6-6; cdr3_aa: CASSWRSSYNEQFF; cdr3_nt: TGTGCCAGCAGTTGGAGGAGCTCCTACAATGAGCAGTTCTTC
clone_size: -; j_call: TRBJ2-7; d_call: -; v_call: TRBV27; cdr3_aa: CASSLSPGERREQYF; cdr3_nt: TGTGCCAGCAGTTTATCCCCAGGGGAACGTCGGGAGCAGTACTTC
clone_size: -; j_call: TRBJ1-2; d_call: -; v_call: TRBV6-5; cdr3_aa: CASSYREHGYTF; cdr3_nt: TGTGCCAGCAGTTACAGGGAACATGGCTACACCTTC
clone_size: -; j_call: TRBJ2-3; d_call: -; v_call: TRBV6-1; cdr3_aa: CASSLYTQYF; cdr3_nt: TGTGCCAGCAGTCTATATACGCAGTATTTT
clone_size: -; j_call: TRBJ1-1; d_call: TRBD1; v_call: TRBV29-1; cdr3_aa: CSVATGGDLPFF; cdr3_nt: TGCAGCGTTGCTACAGGGGGCGATTTACCTTTCTTT
clone_size: -; j_call: TRBJ1-6; d_call: -; v_call: TRBV30; cdr3_aa: CAWSPNLNRSPLHF; cdr3_nt: TGTGCCTGGAGTCCGAATTTAAACAGATCACCCCTCCACTTT
clone_size: -; j_call: TRBJ1-6; d_call: TRBD1; v_call: TRBV18; cdr3_aa: CASSPTSLAGTGSPLHF; cdr3_nt: TGTGCCAGCTCACCGACTTCCCTTGCCGGGACAGGTTCACCCCTCCACTTT
clone_size: -; j_call: TRBJ1-2; d_call: -; v_call: TRBV7-2; cdr3_aa: CASTVSFGGDYGYTF; cdr3_nt: TGTGCCAGCACAGTATCCTTCGGGGGAGACTATGGCTACACCTTC
clone_size: few; j_call: TRBJ2-3; d_call: TRBD1; v_call: TRBV11-1; cdr3_aa: CASSSTGQDTDTQYF; cdr3_nt: TGTGCCAGCAGCTCCACCGGACAGGACACAGATACGCAGTATTTT
clone_size: -; j_call: TRBJ1-5; d_call: -; v_call: TRBV29-1; cdr3_aa: CSVGQDNQPQHF; cdr3_nt: TGCAGCGTTGGGCAGGACAATCAGCCCCAGCATTTT